This TCR beta chain stems from a study of neurological immune-mediated disorders. Study as a whole: The study included approximately 34 multiple sclerosis patients, around 31 relapsing-remitting and 3 secondary progressive. Study conclusions and caveats: A possible signature was seen in one related-CDR3 cluster, into which phylogenetic grouping placed the repertoires of 18 of 34 multiple sclerosis patients.

Template-switch 5'RACE cDNA synthesis added a 10-nucleotide unique molecular identifier. TCRdb independently ran MiXCR on the 5' RACE reads; one entry per CDR3 protein. Of about 52,000 distinct CDR3 sequences listed, around 4% are singletons. This clonotype was picked up many times. Its antigen remains unidentified. PBMCs stored at -80 C, numbering 2 million, were the origin of the unsorted libraries. The sample was PBMCs. This clonotype originated in a man between 60 and 75 years old with multiple sclerosis.

The CDR3 region has the DNA TGTGCCAGCAGGACAGGAGGAGCCTACGAGCAGTACTTC. The encoded protein is CASRTGGAYEQYF. This sequence joins TRBV12-3 or TRBV12-4 and TRBJ2-7; D is perhaps TRBD1 (6 bases). The ends were cut back, 6 bases at V and 2 bases at J, with 11 bases in the middle. There are 13 residues in the CDR3.